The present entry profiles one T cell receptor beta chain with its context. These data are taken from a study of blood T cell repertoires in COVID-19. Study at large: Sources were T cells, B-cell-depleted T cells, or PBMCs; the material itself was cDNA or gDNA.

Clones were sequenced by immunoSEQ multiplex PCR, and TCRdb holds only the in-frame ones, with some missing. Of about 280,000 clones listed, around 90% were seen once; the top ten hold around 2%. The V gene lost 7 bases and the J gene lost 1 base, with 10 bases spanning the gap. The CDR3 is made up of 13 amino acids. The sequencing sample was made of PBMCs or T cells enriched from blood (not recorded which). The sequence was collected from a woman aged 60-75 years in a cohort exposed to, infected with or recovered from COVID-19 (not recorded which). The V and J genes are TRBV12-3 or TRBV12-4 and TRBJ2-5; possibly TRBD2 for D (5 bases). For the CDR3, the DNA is TGTGCCAGCAAACCCGGGGTCCAAGAGACCCAGTACTTC. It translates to CASKPGVQETQYF.